This TCR beta chain was sequenced in a study of OX40 agonist ivuxolimab in advanced cancers. The overall study: The eligibility criteria allowed prior anti-PD-1, anti-PD-L1 or anti-CTLA-4 therapy, and approximately 42% had some.

Germline CDR1 reads SGHNT; CDR2 reads YYREEE (reference sequence). The CDR3 spans 15 residues. The V gene end was trimmed by 4 bases and the J gene end by 6 bases; junction bases not matched to a gene: 10. Sequencing was performed with immunoSEQ multiplex PCR; in TCRdb, only in-frame clones are kept and a portion is missing. This sample has about 77,000 clones, with about 84% found just once. This clone was found once. The V call is TRBV5-4, the J call TRBJ2-3; 8 nucleotides match TRBD2. This receptor was obtained from an adult with an advanced solid tumor such as melanoma, head and neck, liver or kidney cancer. The sample consisted of CD4+ or CD8+ T cells sorted from blood, taken in a trial of the OX40 agonist ivuxolimab. The CDR3 here is CASSPRGSGMDTQYF. In nucleotides, the CDR3 is TGTGCCAGCAGCCCCCGCGGTAGCGGGATGGATACGCAGTATTTT.